The 6 T cell receptor beta chains reported below all come from one sample, sequenced in a study of long-term antiretroviral therapy in people with HIV. Researchers report immunoSEQ v3.0 was run at survey level. Some clones are missing from TCRdb's copy, which holds only in-frame ones; the method was immunoSEQ multiplex PCR. The sample carries about 24,000 clones, 70% to 85% recorded once. Sequencing used unsorted PBMCs, obtained 1.2 years after starting antiretroviral therapy. The receptors here all came from a woman aged 40 to 50 with HIV.

This clone was seen more than once but under ten times. This chain joins TRBV27 and TRBJ1-5; tentatively, D is TRBD1 (5 bases). The V and J ends lost 5 bases and 6 bases respectively, with 17 bases between them. Germline V lookup: CDR1 MNHEY, CDR2 SMNVEV (reference sequence). This CDR3 is built from 15 residues. CDR3 region: CASSGQGGIGQPQHF. In DNA, the CDR3 is TGTGCCAGCAGTGGCCAGGGAGGGATAGGTCAGCCCCAGCATTTT.

V usage is TRBV7-6 and J usage is TRBJ2-7, with 8 bases lining up with TRBD1. Germline V gene sequence: CDR1 SGHVS, CDR2 FNYEAQ. The CDR3 is 14 residues long. V lost 5 bases, J lost 3 bases, and 6 bases stayed unmatched. The CDR3 DNA reads as TGTGCCAGCAGCCCAGGGGGGACAGGCTACGAGCAGTACTTC. It specifies CASSPGGTGYEQYF. The full variable domain, in which reference TRBV7-6 and TRBJ2-7 provide the parts outside the CDR3, is GAGVSQSPRYKVTKRGQDVALRCDPISGHVSLYWYRQALGQGPEFLTYFNYEAQQDKSGLPNDRFSAERPEGSISTLTIQRTEQRDSAMYRCASSPGGTGYEQYFGPGTRLTVT.

The chain is built from TRBV29-1 and TRBJ2-5; the D gene is possibly TRBD1 (6 bases). Trimming left V 2 bases short and J 4 bases short, with 11 bases between. This CDR3 spans 13 amino acids. Germline V gives CDR1 SQVTM, CDR2 ANQGSEA. The chain's CDR3 is CSVETYRAETQYF. The CDR3 nucleotides are TGCAGCGTTGAAACTTACAGGGCAGAGACCCAGTACTTC.

The rearrangement links TRBV6-1 to TRBJ1-6; D is uncertain. The CDR3 is made up of 14 amino acids. V was clipped by 2 bases and J by 7 bases, with 9 bases between them. Germline V gene lookup returns CDR1 MNHNS and CDR2 SASEGT. CDR3: CASSELTSNSPLHF. The CDR3 DNA follows: TGTGCCAGCAGTGAATTAACATCCAATTCACCCCTCCACTTT.

This chain uses TRBV5-1 with TRBJ2-7, with 7 bases fitting TRBD2. CDR1 and CDR2 from the germline V gene are SGHRS and YFSETQ. V was pared by 4 bases and J by 5 bases, with 9 bases of the junction left unmatched. The CDR3 extends over 14 amino acids. The CDR3 loop reads CASSQYSGVDEQYF. In nucleotides, the CDR3 is TGCGCCAGCAGCCAATACAGCGGGGTTGACGAGCAGTACTTC.

V usage is TRBV11-3 and J usage is TRBJ2-2; D is perhaps TRBD2 (7 bases). V was pared by 0 bases and J by 5 bases, with 10 bases between. There are 15 residues in the CDR3. Germline assignment: CDR1 SGHNT and CDR2 YENEEA. CDR3 coding DNA: TGTGCCAGCAGCTTAGATGGGGGGGCTACCGGGGAGCTGTTTTTT. This codes for CASSLDGGATGELFF.